The clone carrying this T cell receptor (beta chain) was detected many times. Its target is unknown. The data were obtained in a study of metastatic and nonmetastatic thyroid tumors. Overall study: The authors compared repertoires across blood and tumor or nodule tissue from malignant and benign thyroid patients. The study's findings and limits: Malignant thyroid tumors reportedly had TCR beta diversity that was significantly higher than in benign nodules, in blood and tumor.

In the original workflow: Clinicopathological groups differed in CDR3, with these differences serving to build a distant-metastasis classifier for papillary thyroid cancer. TCRdb reanalyzed the PCR reads with MiXCR. The authors' filters were not applied to this entry. The sample lists about 90,000 clones, around 7.8% seen once, with 8.8% in the top ten. Among the patients, none had received any treatment before thyroid surgery. The specimen was blood. The sequence derives from a female donor with papillary thyroid cancer or a benign thyroid nodule (not recorded which). Some clones in this sample may be carry-over from other donors' samples.

The CDR3: CANDLARSNTEAFF. In nucleotides, the CDR3 is TGTGCCAACGACTTAGCGAGGTCGAACACTGAAGCTTTCTTT. The chain combines TRBV2 with TRBJ1-1; D is unclear. CDR1 and CDR2 from the germline V gene are SNHLY and FYNNEI. The CDR3 sequence is 14 residues long. V shed 10 bases and J shed 1 base, with 16 bases lying between them.